What follows are 17 T cell receptor beta chains derived from one specimen sequenced in a study of T cell responses to AZD1222 COVID-19 vaccine (TCRdb year 2021). The library was prepared using the immunoSEQ multiplex PCR assay. Entries here come from immuneACCESS through TCRdb and include only in-frame sequences with V and J called. Some clones fail to appear in such tables; in the studies checked, an unresolved V gene covers under half of the shortfall, and the cause of the remainder is unknown. The sample yields about 81,000 clones; roughly 90% were counted once. The ten largest clones represent around 8% of the sample. In the paper's terms, the time point label means: about 28 days (+/-7) after the second vaccine dose. Material: peripheral blood, obtained 28 days after the second AZD1222 dose. These receptors were taken from an adult who received the AZD1222 COVID-19 vaccine.

The chain uses TRBV6-2 or TRBV6-3 and TRBJ2-1; D perhaps matches TRBD1 (6 bases). The ends were cut back, 5 bases at V and 0 bases at J, with 20 bases in the middle. Germline CDR1 and CDR2: MNHEY and SVGEGT. The length of the CDR3 is 18 residues. The CDR3 nucleotides read TGTGCCAGCAGTACCCCCAGACAGGCAGACGGCTCCTACAATGAGCAGTTCTTC. It specifies CASSTPRQADGSYNEQFF.

The chain links TRBV30 to TRBJ1-3, with a weak D call TRBD1 (6 bases). Per germline, CDR1 GTSNPN and CDR2 SVGIG (reference sequence). V was trimmed by 8 bases and J by 7 bases, leaving 21 bases between them. CDR3 length: 14 amino acids. Here the CDR3 DNA reads TGTGCCGCAACAGGGCCCGAGGGAAGGAACACCATATATTTT. Its translation is CAATGPEGRNTIYF.

J is TRBJ2-7 and V is TRBV12-3 or TRBV12-4; no reliable D call. The CDR3 is 13 residues long. V was cut by 3 bases and J by 6 bases, with 12 bases left in between. For the CDR3, the DNA is TGTGCCAGCAGTTTCCTGCAGGAACGCGAGCAGTACTTC. Amino acids: CASSFLQEREQYF.

V gene TRBV28 combines with J gene TRBJ1-4; D ambiguous. Looked up from germline, CDR1 is MDHEN and CDR2 is SYDVKM. Trimming left V 5 bases short and J 8 bases short, with 12 bases between. The CDR3 has 13 amino acids. The CDR3 DNA sequence: TGTGCCAGCAGTGCGGGTCGCACGGAAAAACTGTTTTTT. Translation gives CASSAGRTEKLFF.

V and J are TRBV30 and TRBJ2-5; 10 bases are shared with TRBD1. With V trimmed by 3 bases and J by 7 bases, 11 bases remained unmatched. CDR3 length: 15 residues. Per the germline V gene, CDR1 is GTSNPN and CDR2 is SVGIG (reference sequence). CDR3 DNA: TGTGCCTGGAGGCGAGCAGGGACAGGGGTTGGGACCCAGTACTTC. Encoded protein: CAWRRAGTGVGTQYF.

The chain couples TRBV18 to TRBJ1-5, with 7 bases aligning to TRBD1. The CDR3 contains 15 residues. The ends lost 6 bases at V and 6 bases at J; junction bases unmatched: 11. Germline CDR1 reads KGHSH; CDR2 reads LQKENI. CDR3 sequence reads: CASSPGGQGGQPQHF. For the CDR3, the DNA is TGTGCCAGCTCCCCTGGGGGGCAGGGGGGTCAGCCCCAGCATTTT.

This clone was seen only once. This rearrangement joins TRBV5-1 to TRBJ1-4, with TRBD1 identical over 9 bases. CDR1 and CDR2 from the germline V gene are SGHRS and YFSETQ. There are 18 residues in the CDR3. Unmatched junction bases numbered 12, after V lost 4 bases and J lost 2 bases. CDR3 in DNA: TGCGCCAGCAGCCCCGGAAGGACAGGGGAGGGGACTAATGAAAAACTGTTTTTT. Translating it yields CASSPGRTGEGTNEKLFF.

This rearrangement joins TRBV7-2 to TRBJ2-7; 10 bases match TRBD2. The CDR3 covers 16 residues. Germline CDR1 and CDR2: SGHTA and FQGNSA. The V segment lost 1 base and the J segment 7 bases; nucleotides outside the gene matches: 10. This CDR3 is CASSLGLAGAGREQYF. The CDR3 bases are TGTGCCAGCAGCTTAGGTCTAGCGGGGGCTGGGAGGGAGCAGTACTTC.

The rearrangement links TRBV3-1 (or the pseudogene TRBV3-2) to TRBJ2-7; 12 bases align to TRBD1. CDR1 LGHDT and CDR2 YNNKEL come from the germline V gene (reference sequence). Losses at the gene ends were 4 bases for V and 4 bases for J; bases not matched to a gene: 5. The CDR3 loop spans 15 amino acids. The CDR3: CASSPWDRGQYEQYF. As DNA, the CDR3 is TGTGCCAGCAGCCCATGGGACAGGGGGCAGTACGAGCAGTACTTC.

The chain recombines TRBV1 with TRBJ2-4. TRBV1 is flagged as a pseudogene. The CDR3 covers 18 residues. This chain's CDR3 is CTSSHPTPVTLPKNIQYF. In nucleotides, the CDR3 is TGCACCAGCAGCCACCCAACGCCGGTGACGCTACCCAAAAACATTCAGTACTTC.

The rearrangement links TRBV5-1 to TRBJ2-1; D uncertain. The CDR3 length is 13 residues. Germline V gene lookup returns CDR1 SGHRS and CDR2 YFSETQ. Trimming took off 4 bases at V and 6 bases at J, with 11 bases between the two ends. This chain's CDR3 is CASSPGLGNEQFF. In DNA form, the CDR3 reads TGCGCCAGCAGCCCCGGGTTGGGCAATGAGCAGTTCTTC.

The CDR3 region has the DNA TGTGCCTGGAGTGTGTGGGGCGTGAATGAGCAGTTCTTC. Its translation: CAWSVWGVNEQFF. The V gene is TRBV30, the J gene TRBJ2-1; D perhaps matches TRBD1 (5 bases). The V gene's germline CDR1 is GTSNPN and CDR2 SVGIG (reference sequence). CDR3 length: 13 residues. Trimming shortened V by 0 bases and J by 7 bases, and 10 bases separated the two germline ends.

J is TRBJ2-7 and V is TRBV3-1 (or the pseudogene TRBV3-2), with 8 bases fitting TRBD1. The CDR3 has 18 amino acids. With V trimmed by 1 base and J by 2 bases, 13 bases remained unmatched. CDR1 LGHDT and CDR2 YNNKEL come from the germline V gene (reference sequence). The CDR3 spells CASSQGRPDRGRAYEQYF. The CDR3 region has the DNA TGTGCCAGCAGCCAAGGGAGGCCCGACAGGGGAAGGGCCTACGAGCAGTACTTC.

The chain has TRBV7-8 and TRBJ2-3; D is undetermined. Deletions cut 1 base from V and 0 bases from J, with 14 bases between. CDR3 length: 17 residues. Germline lookup yields CDR1 SGHVS and CDR2 FQNEAQ. The CDR3 nucleotides read TGTGCCAGCAGCTTAGTTTGGGTTTTAACTAGCACAGATACGCAGTATTTT. Translating gives CASSLVWVLTSTDTQYF.

The chain has TRBV6-5 and TRBJ1-4; TRBD1 matches 11 bases. Germline CDR1 and CDR2: MNHEY and SVGAGI. V was clipped by 4 bases and J by 5 bases; unmatched bases: 6. This CDR3 spans 16 amino acids. Here the CDR3 reads CASSSPRTGGNEKLFF. CDR3 nucleotides: TGTGCCAGCAGTTCTCCCCGGACAGGGGGCAATGAAAAACTGTTTTTT.

This rearrangement joins TRBV3-1 (or the pseudogene TRBV3-2) to TRBJ2-5; 9 bases align to TRBD2. Germline V gives CDR1 LGHDT, CDR2 YNNKEL (reference sequence). Unmatched junction bases numbered 0, after V lost 1 base and J lost 3 bases. The CDR3 is 14 residues long. CDR3 sequence: CASSQGTSEETQYF. CDR3 DNA sequence: TGTGCCAGCAGCCAAGGGACTAGCGAAGAGACCCAGTACTTC.

The chain has TRBV6-5 and TRBJ2-2; 9 positions match TRBD1. The CDR3 is 13 amino acids. The germline V gene has CDR1 MNHEY and CDR2 SVGAGI. V lost 8 bases and J lost 7; bases outside the gene matches: 5. The CDR3 protein is CASHDRGNGELFF. In nucleotides, the CDR3 is TGTGCCAGCCATGACAGGGGGAACGGGGAGCTGTTTTTT.